Listed below are T cell receptor beta chains from one sample, sequenced in a study of cytomegalovirus exposure and HLA in healthy donors. Clones were read by immunoSEQ multiplex PCR, and TCRdb kept only the in-frame ones, dropping some. The sample includes some 180,000 clones, roughly 9.5% of them seen just once. The material sequenced was PBMCs. Source of these receptors: a woman aged 30 to 39 in good health and CMV-seropositive. Both conserved end residues are part of each CDR3. The order of the fields is J gene, D gene, V gene, clone size, CDR3 protein, CDR3 DNA. D genes are given only for firm matches. The listing skips clone size in some rows; elsewhere it reads once, few, many or a size class.

J: TRBJ2-5; D: TRBD2; V: TRBV7-2; size: few; CDR3: CASSSWTSGRQETQYF; DNA: TGTGCCAGCAGCTCTTGGACTAGCGGGAGGCAAGAGACCCAGTACTTC
J: TRBJ1-2; D: NA; V: TRBV20-1; size: NA; CDR3: CSASGTHGYTF; DNA: TGCAGTGCTAGTGGGACACATGGCTACACCTTC
J: TRBJ2-1; D: NA; V: TRBV5-1; size: NA; CDR3: CASSLEPNYNEQFF; DNA: TGCGCCAGCAGCTTAGAACCTAACTACAATGAGCAGTTCTTC
J: TRBJ1-1; D: TRBD1; V: TRBV2; size: few; CDR3: CASRGKDRGLSGVTEAFF; DNA: TGTGCCAGCAGGGGGAAGGACAGGGGGCTTTCAGGAGTCACTGAAGCTTTCTTT
J: TRBJ2-3; D: NA; V: TRBV9; size: few; CDR3: CASSVESSRGTDTQYF; DNA: TGTGCCAGCAGCGTAGAAAGTAGTCGAGGCACAGATACGCAGTATTTT
J: TRBJ2-1; D: NA; V: TRBV5-1; size: NA; CDR3: CASSPIVGGVTNEQFF; DNA: TGCGCCAGCAGCCCTATTGTCGGAGGGGTAACAAATGAGCAGTTCTTC
J: TRBJ2-7; D: TRBD2; V: TRBV2; size: few; CDR3: CASSDSGAGGSYEQYF; DNA: TGTGCCAGCAGTGATAGCGGCGCGGGGGGCTCCTACGAGCAGTACTTC
J: TRBJ2-6; D: NA; V: TRBV7-9; size: NA; CDR3: CASSLSKVLGANVLTF; DNA: TGTGCCAGCAGCTTATCTAAAGTGCTTGGGGCCAACGTCCTGACTTTC
J: TRBJ1-4; D: NA; V: TRBV2; size: few; CDR3: CASSAQGGSNEKLFF; DNA: TGTGCCAGCAGTGCCCAGGGAGGGAGTAATGAAAAACTGTTTTTT
J: TRBJ2-7; D: TRBD2; V: TRBV29-1; size: few; CDR3: CSVEKREKGSYEQYF; DNA: TGCAGCGTCGAAAAGCGGGAGAAGGGTTCCTACGAGCAGTACTTC
J: TRBJ2-7; D: NA; V: TRBV6-5; size: NA; CDR3: CASSYKEGGEQYF; DNA: TGTGCCAGCAGTTACAAAGAGGGAGGCGAGCAGTACTTC
J: TRBJ2-4; D: TRBD1; V: TRBV19; size: NA; CDR3: CASSSQGANIQYF; DNA: TGTGCCAGTAGCTCACAGGGGGCAAACATTCAGTACTTC
J: TRBJ2-7; D: NA; V: TRBV10-3; size: few; CDR3: CAISDRRERRISYEQYF; DNA: TGTGCCATCAGTGATCGTAGGGAGCGGAGAATCTCCTACGAGCAGTACTTC
J: TRBJ2-1; D: TRBD2; V: TRBV9; size: few; CDR3: CASSVALAGGPYEQFF; DNA: TGTGCCAGCAGCGTAGCCCTAGCGGGAGGGCCCTATGAGCAGTTCTTC
J: TRBJ2-5; D: NA; V: TRBV5-1; size: few; CDR3: CASSLDGGRETQYF; DNA: TGCGCCAGCAGCTTGGATGGAGGGAGGGAGACCCAGTACTTC
J: TRBJ2-7; D: NA; V: TRBV9; size: NA; CDR3: CASSGGAYEQYF; DNA: TGTGCCAGCAGCGGGGGCGCCTACGAGCAGTACTTC
J: TRBJ2-5; D: TRBD1; V: TRBV20-1; size: few; CDR3: CSGQGQETQYF; DNA: TGCAGTGGACAGGGCCAAGAGACCCAGTACTTC
J: TRBJ1-1; D: TRBD1; V: TRBV7-9; size: NA; CDR3: CASSLGEGANTEAFF; DNA: TGTGCCAGCAGCTTAGGAGAGGGGGCCAACACTGAAGCTTTCTTT
J: TRBJ1-2; D: TRBD1; V: TRBV2; size: few; CDR3: CANSQGLGGYTF; DNA: TGTGCCAATTCACAGGGGCTTGGGGGCTACACCTTC
J: TRBJ2-2; D: TRBD1; V: TRBV6-1; size: NA; CDR3: CASLRTGNTGELFF; DNA: TGTGCCAGCCTACGGACAGGGAACACCGGGGAGCTGTTTTTT
J: TRBJ1-3; D: NA; V: TRBV5-6; size: NA; CDR3: CASSLGSYSGNTIYF; DNA: TGTGCCAGCAGCTTGGGGAGTTATTCTGGAAACACCATATATTTT
J: TRBJ1-2; D: NA; V: TRBV6-5; size: many; CDR3: CASSYYPGNTVGYTF; DNA: TGTGCCAGCAGTTATTACCCAGGCAACACGGTGGGCTACACCTTC
J: TRBJ1-2; D: NA; V: TRBV7-9; size: few; CDR3: CASSPHGLGYGYTF; DNA: TGTGCCAGCAGCCCTCACGGACTTGGCTATGGCTACACCTTC
J: TRBJ2-7; D: TRBD1; V: TRBV27; size: NA; CDR3: CASSWGQSYEQYF; DNA: TGTGCCAGCAGTTGGGGACAGTCCTACGAGCAGTACTTC
J: TRBJ2-7; D: TRBD2; V: TRBV10-2; size: few; CDR3: CASSTSGRYEQYF; DNA: TGCGCCAGTTCGACTAGCGGAAGGTACGAGCAGTACTTC
J: TRBJ2-3; D: NA; V: TRBV5-1; size: few; CDR3: CASSLDGLSSTDTQYF; DNA: TGCGCCAGCAGCTTGGATGGTCTATCCTCCACAGATACGCAGTATTTT
J: TRBJ2-7; D: TRBD1; V: TRBV19; size: few; CDR3: CASSPPGQDSYEQYF; DNA: TGTGCCAGTAGTCCTCCGGGACAGGACTCCTACGAGCAGTACTTC
J: TRBJ1-2; D: TRBD1; V: TRBV6-1; size: NA; CDR3: CATTLQPGQIYGYTF; DNA: TGTGCCACCACGCTTCAACCGGGACAGATATATGGCTACACCTTC
J: TRBJ1-1; D: NA; V: TRBV6-1; size: many; CDR3: CASSSLGTGTEAFF; DNA: TGTGCCAGCAGTTCCCTCGGGACTGGCACTGAAGCTTTCTTT